What follows is one T cell receptor (beta chain) and its context. The antigen remains undetermined. The data were taken from a study of long-term antiretroviral therapy in people with HIV. Study-level points and caveats: HIV repertoires had narrower CDR3 length ranges than controls. Within the repertoire, clones expanded before ART were dominant at all time points.

Only United States sites treated participants with HIV. Sequencing used immunoSEQ v3.0 at survey level. The target of sequencing was about 35,000-50,000 T-cell genomes per sample. Sequencing used immunoSEQ multiplex PCR; TCRdb keeps in-frame clones, though not all of them. The top ten hold roughly 4.2% of the sample, which has tens of thousands of clones, roughly 84% seen once. This CDR3 is 15 amino acids long. Looked up from germline, CDR1 is LGHNT and CDR2 is FRNRAP. The V and J ends lost 1 base and 3 bases, in that order; junction bases with no gene match: 4. The V gene is TRBV12-5, the J gene TRBJ2-3, with TRBD1 identical over 7 bases. The material sequenced was unsorted PBMCs, taken about 6.1 years after starting antiretroviral therapy. The sequence derives from a man younger than 40 with HIV. The CDR3 DNA follows: TGTGCTAGTGGTTTGGGGGACAGAACTACAGATACGCAGTATTTT. It specifies CASGLGDRTTDTQYF.